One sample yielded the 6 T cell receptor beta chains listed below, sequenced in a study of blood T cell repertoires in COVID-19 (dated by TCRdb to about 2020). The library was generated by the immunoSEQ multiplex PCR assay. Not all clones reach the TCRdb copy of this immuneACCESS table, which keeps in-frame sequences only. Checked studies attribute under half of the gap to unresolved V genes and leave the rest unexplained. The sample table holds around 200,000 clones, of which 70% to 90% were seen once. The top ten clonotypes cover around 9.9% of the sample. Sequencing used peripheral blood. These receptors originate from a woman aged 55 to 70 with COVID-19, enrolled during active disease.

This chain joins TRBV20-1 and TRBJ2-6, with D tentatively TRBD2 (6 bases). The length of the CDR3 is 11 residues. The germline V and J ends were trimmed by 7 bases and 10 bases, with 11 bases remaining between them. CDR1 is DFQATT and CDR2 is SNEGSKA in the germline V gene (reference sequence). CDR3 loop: CSVSGRNVLTF. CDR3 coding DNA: TGCAGTGTTTCGGGGAGGAACGTCCTGACTTTC.

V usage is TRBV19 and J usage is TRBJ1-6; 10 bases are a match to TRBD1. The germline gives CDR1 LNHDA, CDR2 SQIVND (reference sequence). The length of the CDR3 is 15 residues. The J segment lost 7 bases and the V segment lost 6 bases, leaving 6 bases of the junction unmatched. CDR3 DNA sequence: TGTGCCAGTAGAACACGACAGGGGGCGAATTCACCCCTCCACTTT. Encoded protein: CASRTRQGANSPLHF.

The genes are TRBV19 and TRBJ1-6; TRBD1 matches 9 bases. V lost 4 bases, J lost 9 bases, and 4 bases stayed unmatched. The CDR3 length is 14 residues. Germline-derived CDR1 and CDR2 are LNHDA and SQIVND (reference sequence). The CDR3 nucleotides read TGTGCCAGTAGTAGGGGACAGGGTGCTTCACCCCTCCACTTT. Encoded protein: CASSRGQGASPLHF.

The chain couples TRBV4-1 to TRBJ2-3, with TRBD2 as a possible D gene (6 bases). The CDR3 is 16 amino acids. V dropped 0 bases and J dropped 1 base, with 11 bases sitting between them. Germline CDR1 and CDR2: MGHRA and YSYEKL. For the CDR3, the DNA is TGCGCCAGCAGCCAAGACCTGGCTAGCGGCACAGATACGCAGTATTTT. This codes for CASSQDLASGTDTQYF.

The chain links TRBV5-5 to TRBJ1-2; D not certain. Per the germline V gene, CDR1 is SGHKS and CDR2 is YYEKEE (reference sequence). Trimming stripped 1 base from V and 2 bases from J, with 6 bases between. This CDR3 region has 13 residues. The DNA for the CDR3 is TGTGCCAGCAGCTTGTTAGAAAACTATGGCTACACCTTC. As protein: CASSLLENYGYTF.

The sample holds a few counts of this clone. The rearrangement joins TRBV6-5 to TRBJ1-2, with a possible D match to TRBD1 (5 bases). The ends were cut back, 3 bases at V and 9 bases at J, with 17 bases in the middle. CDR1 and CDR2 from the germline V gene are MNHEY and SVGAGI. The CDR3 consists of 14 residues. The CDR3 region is CASSYSDSGHRYTF. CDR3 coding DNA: TGTGCCAGCAGTTATTCAGATTCCGGACATCGCTACACCTTC.